This is a list of T cell receptor beta chains from one sample in a study of T-cell reconstitution after alpha-beta-depleted transplantation in children. MiXCR, run by TCRdb on the PCR reads, gives a single entry per CDR3 protein. Of some 530,000 distinct CDR3 sequences listed, roughly an eighth are singletons. The sample here was PBMCs from the stem cell graft donor, taken from the stem cell graft. These receptors all come from a human donor who donated a stem cell graft to a child with combined immunodeficiency. The CDR3 runs from the conserved cysteine through the conserved F or W. A D gene is named only where the DNA matches it firmly. Size is omitted from some rows. Given values are once, few, many or a class for expanded clones.

size,V,D,J,CDR3,DNA
few,TRBV10-3,TRBD2,TRBJ2-2,CAISEFRSGRTTGELFF,TGTGCCATCAGTGAGTTCCGTAGCGGGAGAACCACCGGGGAGCTGTTTTTT
many,TRBV30,.,TRBJ2-1,CAWGRIQNEQFF,TGTGCCTGGGGACGGATTCAAAATGAGCAGTTCTTC
many,TRBV5-1,.,TRBJ1-2,CASSFGQGGDYGYTF,TGCGCCAGCAGCTTCGGACAAGGAGGGGACTATGGCTACACCTTC
many,TRBV5-1,.,TRBJ2-3,CASSPGRADTQYF,TGCGCCAGCAGCCCCGGAAGGGCAGATACGCAGTATTTT
.,TRBV19,TRBD1,TRBJ2-2,CASSRPQGLRELFF,TGTGCCAGTAGTCGACCACAGGGGCTCCGGGAGCTGTTTTTT
few,TRBV20-1,.,TRBJ2-3,CSATNPPISTDTQYF,TGCAGTGCCACCAATCCTCCGATTAGCACAGATACGCAGTATTTT
many,TRBV20-1,TRBD2,TRBJ2-1,CSARDQLAGYNEQFF,TGCAGTGCTAGAGATCAACTAGCGGGCTACAATGAGCAGTTCTTC
few,TRBV20-1,.,TRBJ2-7,CSARATGPGQYF,TGCAGTGCTAGAGCCACGGGACCCGGGCAGTACTTC
.,TRBV9,.,TRBJ1-5,CASSVDTLRPQHF,TGTGCCAGCAGCGTGGACACTCTTCGTCCCCAGCATTTT
.,TRBV20-1,.,TRBJ2-1,CSAVGGNNEQFF,TGCAGTGCCGTCGGTGGGAACAATGAGCAGTTCTTC
many,TRBV9,TRBD2,TRBJ2-1,CASSEGTASGRQFF,TGTGCCAGCAGCGAGGGGACTGCTAGCGGGAGGCAGTTCTTC
few,TRBV4-2,.,TRBJ2-7,CASSQTASNSYEQYF,TGTGCCAGCAGCCAAACGGCTAGCAACTCCTACGAGCAGTACTTC
few,TRBV6-5,.,TRBJ2-1,CASSYRDISYNEQFF,TGTGCCAGCAGTTACCGGGACATCTCCTACAATGAGCAGTTCTTC
few,TRBV5-8,TRBD1,TRBJ1-5,CASPRDRSNQPQHF,TGTGCCAGCCCCCGGGACAGGTCCAATCAGCCCCAGCATTTT
many,TRBV18,TRBD2,TRBJ2-1,CASSPATSGGATEQFF,TGTGCCAGCTCACCAGCTACTAGCGGGGGGGCTACGGAGCAGTTCTTC
.,TRBV29-1,TRBD1,TRBJ1-1,CSVEGKEQGAAFF,TGCAGCGTTGAAGGAAAAGAGCAGGGGGCGGCTTTCTTT
many,TRBV7-2,.,TRBJ1-5,CASSSTGSSNQPQHF,TGTGCCAGCAGCTCCACGGGTTCGAGCAATCAGCCCCAGCATTTT
few,TRBV12-3/TRBV12-4,.,TRBJ1-2,CASSLSTNYGYTF,TGTGCCAGCAGTTTATCCACGAACTATGGCTACACCTTC
.,TRBV15,TRBD2,TRBJ2-1,CATSRDRGDEFF,TGTGCCACCAGCAGAGATCGGGGGGACGAGTTCTTC
many,TRBV11-2,.,TRBJ2-1,CASSLVRPSRYNEQFF,TGTGCCAGCAGCTTAGTAAGACCCAGCAGGTACAATGAGCAGTTCTTC
.,TRBV4-3,TRBD2,TRBJ2-3,CASSQGGRAGDTQYF,TGCGCCAGCAGCCAAGGCGGGAGGGCCGGAGATACGCAGTATTTT
.,TRBV2,.,TRBJ1-2,CASSNRLYTF,TGTGCCAGCTCAAATCGACTCTACACCTTC
few,TRBV27,TRBD2,TRBJ2-5,CASTGLAGGQETQYF,TGTGCCAGCACGGGACTAGCGGGAGGTCAAGAGACCCAGTACTTC
few,TRBV20-1,.,TRBJ2-2,CSAPLGGVITGELFF,TGCAGTGCTCCCCTTGGGGGAGTGATCACCGGGGAGCTGTTTTTT
many,TRBV7-3,.,TRBJ1-1,CASSFGGTDQAFF,TGTGCCAGCAGCTTTGGGGGGACGGATCAAGCTTTCTTT